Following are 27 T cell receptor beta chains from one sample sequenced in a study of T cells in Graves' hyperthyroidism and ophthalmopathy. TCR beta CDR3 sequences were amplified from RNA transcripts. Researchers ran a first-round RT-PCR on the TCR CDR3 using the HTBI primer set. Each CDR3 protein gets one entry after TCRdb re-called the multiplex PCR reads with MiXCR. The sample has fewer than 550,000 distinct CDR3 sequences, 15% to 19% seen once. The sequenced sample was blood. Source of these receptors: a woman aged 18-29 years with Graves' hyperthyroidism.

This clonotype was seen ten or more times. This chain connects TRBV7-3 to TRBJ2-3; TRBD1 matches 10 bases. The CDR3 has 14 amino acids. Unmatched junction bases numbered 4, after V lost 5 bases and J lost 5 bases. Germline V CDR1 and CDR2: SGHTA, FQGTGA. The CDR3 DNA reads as TGTGCCAGCAGCCCGCGGACAGGGGGAGATACGCAGTATTTT. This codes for CASSPRTGGDTQYF.

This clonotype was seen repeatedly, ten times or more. DNA of the CDR3: TGTGCCAGCAGCTTTAGCGGGACCTACAATGAGCAGTTCTTC. This gives the protein CASSFSGTYNEQFF. The chain carries TRBV11-2 and TRBJ2-1, with 8 bases that match TRBD2. This CDR3 has 14 residues. Per the germline V gene, CDR1 is SGHAT and CDR2 is FQNNGV. V lost 3 bases and J lost 2; bases outside the gene matches: 0.

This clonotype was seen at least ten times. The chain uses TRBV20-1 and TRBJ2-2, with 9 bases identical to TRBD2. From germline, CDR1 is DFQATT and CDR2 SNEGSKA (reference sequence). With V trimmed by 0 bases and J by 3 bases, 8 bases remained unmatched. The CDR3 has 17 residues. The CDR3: CSARDPSTSGDTGELFF. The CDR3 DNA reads TGCAGTGCTAGAGATCCCTCGACTAGCGGTGACACCGGGGAGCTGTTTTTT.

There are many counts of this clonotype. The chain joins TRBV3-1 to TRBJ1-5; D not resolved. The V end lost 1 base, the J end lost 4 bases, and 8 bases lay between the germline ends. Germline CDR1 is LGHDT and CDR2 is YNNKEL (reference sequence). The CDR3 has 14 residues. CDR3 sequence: CASSQGNSNQPQHF. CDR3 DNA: TGTGCCAGCAGCCAAGGGAACTCAAATCAGCCCCAGCATTTT.

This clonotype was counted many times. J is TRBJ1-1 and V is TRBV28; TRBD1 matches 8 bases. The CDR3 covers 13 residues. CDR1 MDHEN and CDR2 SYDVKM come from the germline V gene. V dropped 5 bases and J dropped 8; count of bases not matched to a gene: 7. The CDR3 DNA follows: TGTGCCAGCAGTCAGGAGTACAGGGGGGAAGCTTTCTTT. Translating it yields CASSQEYRGEAFF.

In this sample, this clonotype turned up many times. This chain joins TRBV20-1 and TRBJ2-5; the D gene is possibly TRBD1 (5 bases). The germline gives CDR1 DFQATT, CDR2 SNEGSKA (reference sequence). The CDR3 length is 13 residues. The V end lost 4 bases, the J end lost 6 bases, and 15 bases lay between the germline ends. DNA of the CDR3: TGCAGTGCTATGGTTAGGCAGGGTCAGACCCAGTACTTC. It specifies CSAMVRQGQTQYF.

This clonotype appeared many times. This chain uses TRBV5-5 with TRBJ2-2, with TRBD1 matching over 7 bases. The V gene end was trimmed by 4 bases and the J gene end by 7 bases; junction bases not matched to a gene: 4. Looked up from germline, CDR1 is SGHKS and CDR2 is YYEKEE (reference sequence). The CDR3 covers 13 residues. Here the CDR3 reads CASSPDRVGELFF. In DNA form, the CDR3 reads TGTGCCAGCAGCCCTGACAGGGTCGGGGAGCTGTTTTTT.

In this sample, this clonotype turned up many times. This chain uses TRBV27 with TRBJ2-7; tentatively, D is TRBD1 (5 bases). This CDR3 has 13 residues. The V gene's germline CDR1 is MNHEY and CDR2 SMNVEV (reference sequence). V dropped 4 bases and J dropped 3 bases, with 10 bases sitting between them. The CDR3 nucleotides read TGTGCCAGCAGTTACGGCAGGGACTACGAGCAGTACTTC. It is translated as CASSYGRDYEQYF.

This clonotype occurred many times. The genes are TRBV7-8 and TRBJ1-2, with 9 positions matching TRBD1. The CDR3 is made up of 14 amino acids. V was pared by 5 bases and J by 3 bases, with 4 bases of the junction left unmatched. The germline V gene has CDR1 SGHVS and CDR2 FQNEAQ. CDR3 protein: CASSRDRVHYGYTF. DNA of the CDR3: TGTGCCAGCAGCCGGGACAGGGTTCACTATGGCTACACCTTC.

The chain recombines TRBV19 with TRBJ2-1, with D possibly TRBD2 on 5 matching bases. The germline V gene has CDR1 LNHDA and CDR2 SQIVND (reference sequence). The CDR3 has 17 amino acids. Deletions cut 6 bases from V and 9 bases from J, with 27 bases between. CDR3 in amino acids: CASSPLLSGLGKIEQFF. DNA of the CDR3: TGTGCCAGTAGCCCCCTTCTGAGCGGCCTCGGCAAGATTGAGCAGTTCTTC.

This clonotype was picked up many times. Here the CDR3 reads CASSLSRAVPGNEQFF. CDR3 bases: TGTGCCAGCAGTTTATCGCGGGCTGTGCCCGGCAATGAGCAGTTCTTC. The V call is TRBV27, the J call TRBJ2-1, with D maybe TRBD2 (5 bases). Trimming pared 0 bases from V and 6 bases from J, leaving 15 bases between. CDR1 is MNHEY, CDR2 SMNVEV, per germline (reference sequence). The CDR3 runs 16 residues.

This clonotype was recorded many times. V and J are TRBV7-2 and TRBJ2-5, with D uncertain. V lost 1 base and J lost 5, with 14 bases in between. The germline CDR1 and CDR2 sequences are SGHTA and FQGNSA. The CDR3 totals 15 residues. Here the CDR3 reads CASSLGPPQWETQYF. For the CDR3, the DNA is TGTGCCAGCAGCTTAGGTCCCCCACAGTGGGAGACCCAGTACTTC. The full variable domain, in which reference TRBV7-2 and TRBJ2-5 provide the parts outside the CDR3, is GAGVSQSPSNKVTEKGKDVELRCDPISGHTALYWYRQSLGQGLEFLIYFQGNSAPDKSGLPSDRFSAERTGGSVSTLTIQRTQQEDSAVYLCASSLGPPQWETQYFGPGTRLLVL.

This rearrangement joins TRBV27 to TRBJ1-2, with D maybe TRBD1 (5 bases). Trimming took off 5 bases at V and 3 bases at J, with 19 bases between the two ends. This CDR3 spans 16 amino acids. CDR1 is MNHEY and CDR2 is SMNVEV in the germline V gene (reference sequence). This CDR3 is CASSQSGIQGDYGYTF. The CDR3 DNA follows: TGTGCCAGCAGTCAATCAGGGATCCAGGGCGACTATGGCTACACCTTC.

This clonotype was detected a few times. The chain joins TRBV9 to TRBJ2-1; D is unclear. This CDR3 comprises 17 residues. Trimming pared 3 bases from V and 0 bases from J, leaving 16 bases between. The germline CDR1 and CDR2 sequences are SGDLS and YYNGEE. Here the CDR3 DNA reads TGTGCCAGCAGCGCAGTCCTCACTGGTTTCTCCTACAATGAGCAGTTCTTC. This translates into CASSAVLTGFSYNEQFF.

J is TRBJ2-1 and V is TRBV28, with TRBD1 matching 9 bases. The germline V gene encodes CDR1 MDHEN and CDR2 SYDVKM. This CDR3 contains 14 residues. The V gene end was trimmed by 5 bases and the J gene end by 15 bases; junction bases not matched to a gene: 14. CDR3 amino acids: CASSDSGQGPRGFF. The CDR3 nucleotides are TGTGCCAGCAGTGATTCGGGACAGGGTCCCCGGGGGTTCTTC.

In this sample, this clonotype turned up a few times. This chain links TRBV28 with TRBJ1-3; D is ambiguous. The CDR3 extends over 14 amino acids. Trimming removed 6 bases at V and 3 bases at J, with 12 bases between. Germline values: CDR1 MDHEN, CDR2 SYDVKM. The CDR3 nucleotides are TGTGCCAGCAGCTCTTGGCGGGGTGGAAACACCATATATTTT. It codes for CASSSWRGGNTIYF.

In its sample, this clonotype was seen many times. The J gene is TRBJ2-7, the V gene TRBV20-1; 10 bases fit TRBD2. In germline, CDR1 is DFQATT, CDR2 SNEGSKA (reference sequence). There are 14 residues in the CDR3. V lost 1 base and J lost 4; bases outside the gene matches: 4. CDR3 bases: TGCAGTGCTAGAGTTAGCGGGAGGTTGTACGAGCAGTACTTC. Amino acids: CSARVSGRLYEQYF.

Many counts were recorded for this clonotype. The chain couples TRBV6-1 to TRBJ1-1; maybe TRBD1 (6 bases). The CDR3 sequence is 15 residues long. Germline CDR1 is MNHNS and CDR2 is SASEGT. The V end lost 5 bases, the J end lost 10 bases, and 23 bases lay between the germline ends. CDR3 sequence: CASSPGGGDANTAFF. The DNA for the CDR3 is TGTGCCAGCAGTCCCGGGGGCGGGGACGCGAATACAGCTTTCTTT.

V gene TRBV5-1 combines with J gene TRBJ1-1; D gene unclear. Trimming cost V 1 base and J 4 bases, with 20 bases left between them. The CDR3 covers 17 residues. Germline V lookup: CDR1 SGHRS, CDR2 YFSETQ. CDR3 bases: TGCGCCAGCAGCTTGTCCGCTTCGGGGTTGGAGGCCACTGAAGCTTTCTTT. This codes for CASSLSASGLEATEAFF.

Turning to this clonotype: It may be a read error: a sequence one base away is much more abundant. This CDR3 reads CASSGSVGEAFF. DNA of the CDR3: TGTGCCAGCAGCGGGTCCGTCGGTGAAGCTTTCTTT. The chain recombines TRBV13 with TRBJ1-1; no reliable D call. Trimming removed 5 bases at V and 7 bases at J, with 11 bases between. The CDR3 extends over 12 amino acids. CDR1 is PRHDT and CDR2 is FYEKMQ in the germline V gene (reference sequence).

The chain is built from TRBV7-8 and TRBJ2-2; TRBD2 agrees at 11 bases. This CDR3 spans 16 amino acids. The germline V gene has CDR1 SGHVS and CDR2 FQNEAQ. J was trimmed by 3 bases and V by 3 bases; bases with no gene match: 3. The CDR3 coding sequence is TGTGCCAGCAGCTTTAGCGGGGGGGAAGACACCGGGGAGCTGTTTTTT. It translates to CASSFSGGEDTGELFF.

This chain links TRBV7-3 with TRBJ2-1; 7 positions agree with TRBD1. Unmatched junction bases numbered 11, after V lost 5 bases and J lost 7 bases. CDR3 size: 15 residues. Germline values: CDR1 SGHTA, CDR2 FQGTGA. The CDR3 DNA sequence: TGTGCCAGCAGCCTACAGGGGCAATTTAGTAATGAGCAGTTCTTC. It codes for CASSLQGQFSNEQFF.

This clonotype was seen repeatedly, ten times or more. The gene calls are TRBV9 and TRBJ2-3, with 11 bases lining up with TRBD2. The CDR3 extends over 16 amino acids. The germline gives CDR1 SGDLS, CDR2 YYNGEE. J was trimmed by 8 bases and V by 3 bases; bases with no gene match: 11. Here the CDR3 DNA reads TGTGCCAGCAGCGCTTATAGCGGGAGGGCCGGGGTTACGCAGTATTTT. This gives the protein CASSAYSGRAGVTQYF.

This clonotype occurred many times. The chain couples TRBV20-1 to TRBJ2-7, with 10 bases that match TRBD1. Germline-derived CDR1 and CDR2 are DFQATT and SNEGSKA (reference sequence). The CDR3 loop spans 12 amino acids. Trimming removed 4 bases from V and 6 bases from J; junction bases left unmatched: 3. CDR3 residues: CSATGTGVEQYF. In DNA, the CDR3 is TGCAGTGCTACCGGGACAGGGGTCGAGCAGTACTTC.

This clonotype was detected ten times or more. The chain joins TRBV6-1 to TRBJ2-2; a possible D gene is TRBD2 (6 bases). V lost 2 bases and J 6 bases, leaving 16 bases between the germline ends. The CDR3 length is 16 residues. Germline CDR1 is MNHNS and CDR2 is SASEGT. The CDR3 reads CASSERRGSLPGELFF. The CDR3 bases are TGTGCCAGCAGTGAACGGAGGGGCTCCCTTCCCGGGGAGCTGTTTTTT.

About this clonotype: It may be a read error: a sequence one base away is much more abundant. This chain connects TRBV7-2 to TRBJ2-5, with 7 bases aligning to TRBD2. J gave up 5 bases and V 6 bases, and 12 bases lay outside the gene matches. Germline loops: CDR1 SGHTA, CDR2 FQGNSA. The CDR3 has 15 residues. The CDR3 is CASRGSGTREETQYF. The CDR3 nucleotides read TGTGCCAGCAGGGGAAGCGGGACCCGGGAGGAGACCCAGTACTTC.

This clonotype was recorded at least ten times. The CDR3 bases are TGTGCCAGCTCACCAGTACTAGCGGGAGGCTACGAGCAGTACTTC. As protein: CASSPVLAGGYEQYF. The chain employs TRBV18 and TRBJ2-7; TRBD2 matches at 12 bases. The CDR3 runs 15 residues. V gave up 2 bases and J gave up 3 bases; unmatched junction bases: 2. Germline-derived CDR1 and CDR2 are KGHSH and LQKENI.